These 25 T cell receptor beta chains originate from one sample sequenced in a study of tumor and adjacent non-tumor tissue in lung cancer (dated by TCRdb to about 2018). Receptor libraries were prepared by multiplex PCR. The sample was run on an Illumina HiSeq 2500. TCRbeta libraries were built by three rounds of nested PCR using primers (Table S4), following protocols modified from ARM-PCR. The public sequencing data were trimmed at Q25 with fastp and processed into clonotypes with MiXCR by TCRdb, which kept only in-frame beta chains. Each CDR3 protein gets just one entry, which takes the most common genes and DNA from the rows behind it. For this sample there are 55,000 to 65,000 distinct CDR3 sequences; around two thirds appear just once. Of the sample, around 33% falls within the top ten clones. RNA was extracted from bulk unsorted tissue and checked for quality with a NanoDrop ND-1000 and an Agilent 2100. Normal lung samples were distant non-tumor tissue taken more than 3 cm from the tumor edge.

The material sequenced was distant non-tumor lung tissue. These receptors all come from a man in his 70s with non-small cell lung cancer.

This clonotype was counted between two and nine times. An end of the junction differs from the germline gene, which may be a read error. The rearrangement uses TRBV7-3 and TRBJ2-1; 9 bases are a match to TRBD2. The germline V gene has CDR1 SGHTA and CDR2 FQGTGA. The CDR3 has 16 residues. The DNA for the CDR3 is TGTGCCAGTAGCTTAACGACCCTAGCGGGACGGGATGAGCAGTTCTTC. This sequence encodes CASSLTTLAGRDEQFF.

As regards this clonotype: A much larger clone sits a single nucleotide away, making a read error possible. The chain carries TRBV5-1 and TRBJ2-7; perhaps TRBD2 as D (7 bases). CDR3 length equals 15 residues. V lost 4 bases and J lost 3, with 17 bases in between. Germline V gives CDR1 SGHRS, CDR2 YFSETQ. The CDR3 coding sequence is TGCGCCAGCAGCCCATGGGCGGGGGCCCACTACGAGCAGTACTTC. Amino acids: CASSPWAGAHYEQYF.

Concerning this clonotype itself: Sequence at one end of the junction differs from germline and may be a read error. DNA of the CDR3: TGTCCCAGCAGTTTAAGGACAGTCTACGAGCAGTACTTC. Amino acid sequence: CPSSLRTVYEQYF. V is TRBV12-3 or TRBV12-4 and J is TRBJ2-7; tentatively, D is TRBD1 (6 bases). The CDR3 contains 13 residues.

The J gene is TRBJ1-1, the V gene TRBV20-1; D call uncertain. The CDR3 sequence is 18 residues long. V lost 5 bases to trimming and J lost 1 base, with 26 bases between them. CDR1 is DFQATT and CDR2 is SNEGSKA in the germline V gene (reference sequence). The CDR3 spells CSASPGLQPRKKNTEAFF. The CDR3, as DNA: TGCAGTGCTTCGCCAGGCCTTCAGCCTCGTAAAAAGAACACTGAAGCTTTCTTT.

The sample holds many counts of this clonotype. This rearrangement joins TRBV12-3 or TRBV12-4 to TRBJ2-2; 9 bases line up with TRBD2. The CDR3 loop spans 17 amino acids. V shed 5 bases and J 2 bases; nucleotides not matched to a gene: 9. CDR3 residues: CASSPSAGGANTGELFF. CDR3 sequence (DNA): TGTGCCAGCAGTCCATCTGCGGGGGGGGCAAACACCGGGGAGCTGTTTTTT.

Of note for this clonotype: Relative to the germline gene, one junction end is altered; a read error may explain this. J is TRBJ2-2 and V is TRBV6-1; TRBD1 might be the D (6 bases). Germline values: CDR1 MNHNS, CDR2 SASEGT. The CDR3 extends over 16 amino acids. The CDR3 here is CANSDSQGSETGELFF. Here the CDR3 DNA reads TGTGCCAACAGTGATTCACAGGGCTCGGAGACCGGGGAGCTGTTTTTT.

This clonotype was detected once. This rearrangement joins TRBV29-1 to TRBJ1-1; TRBD1 agrees at 9 bases. CDR3 size: 16 residues. Germline V lookup: CDR1 SQVTM, CDR2 ANQGSEA. V dropped 5 bases and J dropped 4; count of bases not matched to a gene: 14. CDR3 residues: CSVCAGTGILGTEAFF. The CDR3 nucleotides read TGCAGCGTTTGCGCCGGGACAGGGATATTAGGCACTGAAGCTTTCTTT.

The V gene is TRBV11-2, the J gene TRBJ2-5, with D unclear. The CDR3 totals 17 residues. In germline, CDR1 is SGHAT, CDR2 FQNNGV. The CDR3 spells CGSSSGPLGWVQETQYF. DNA for the CDR3: TGTGGTAGCAGCTCAGGTCCCCTGGGGTGGGTTCAAGAGACCCAGTACTTC.

This clonotype was seen repeatedly, ten times or more. The genes are TRBV12-3 or TRBV12-4 and TRBJ1-2; D is uncertain. Trimming removed 3 bases from V and 5 bases from J, with 4 bases in between. This CDR3 has 11 residues. CDR3 in DNA: TGTGCCAGCAGTTTTGAATATGGCTACACCTTC. This encodes CASSFEYGYTF.

This clonotype was counted many times. This sequence joins TRBV4-1 and TRBJ2-3; possibly TRBD1 or TRBD2 for D (5 bases each). V lost 4 bases and J 5 bases, leaving 10 bases between the germline ends. CDR1 and CDR2 (germline): MGHRA, YSYEKL. CDR3 size: 13 residues. The CDR3 DNA sequence: TGCGCCAGCAGCCGGGGGATCCAAGATACGCAGTATTTT. This codes for CASSRGIQDTQYF.

This clonotype was counted between two and nine times. Without the conserved terminal phenylalanine or tryptophan, this CDR3 likely stems from a read error. V is TRBV7-9 and J is TRBJ1-3; 10 bases align to TRBD1. With 10 bases clipped from V and 3 bases from J, the junction kept 12 bases outside the gene matches. This CDR3 is built from 16 residues. Germline lookup yields CDR1 SEHNR and CDR2 FQNEAQ (reference sequence). The CDR3 nucleotides read TGTGCCATGAGACCGGGGGACAGGGGACTTGGAAACACCATATATTTG. This encodes CAMRPGDRGLGNTIYL.

On this clonotype: A much larger clone differs from this one at a single base, so this may be a read error. The chain links TRBV4-1 to TRBJ2-5; D is ambiguous. This CDR3 is built from 12 residues. V was pared by 3 bases and J by 5 bases, with 7 bases between. The germline V gene encodes CDR1 MGHRA and CDR2 YSYEKL. The CDR3 loop reads CASSHDRETQYF. For the CDR3, the DNA is TGCGCCAGCAGCCATGACCGGGAGACCCAGTACTTC.

This clonotype was detected a few times. The chain employs TRBV5-1 and TRBJ2-1; D is possibly TRBD1 (5 bases). This CDR3 contains 14 residues. V dropped 6 bases and J dropped 6 bases, with 16 bases sitting between them. The germline V gene encodes CDR1 SGHRS and CDR2 YFSETQ. The CDR3 here is CASTSQGLGNEQFF. CDR3 DNA: TGCGCCAGCACTTCCCAGGGATTAGGCAATGAGCAGTTCTTC.

Concerning this clonotype: At one of its ends the junction is not consistent with the germline gene, which may arise from a read error. The chain carries TRBV10-3 and TRBJ2-7; 7 bases agree with TRBD1. The germline gives CDR1 ENHRY, CDR2 SYGVKD. The CDR3 loop spans 14 amino acids. The CDR3 sequence is CAISEGTVRYEQYF. In DNA form, the CDR3 reads TGTGCCATCAGTGAAGGGACAGTGAGGTACGAGCAGTACTTT.

This clonotype was counted at least ten times. The V and J genes are TRBV11-3 and TRBJ2-5; maybe TRBD2 (5 bases). The V end was cut by 1 base, the J end by 1 base, with 10 bases between. From germline, CDR1 is SGHNT and CDR2 YENEEA. The CDR3 runs to 15 residues. CDR3 protein: CASSLGRRLQETQYF. CDR3 in DNA: TGTGCCAGCAGCTTAGGACGGAGGCTCCAAGAGACCCAGTACTTC.

V is TRBV10-3 and J is TRBJ2-5, with D possibly TRBD1 on 5 matching bases. The CDR3 totals 14 residues. The V gene lost 4 bases and the J gene lost 5 bases, with 14 bases spanning the gap. CDR1 is ENHRY, CDR2 SYGVKD, per germline. This CDR3 is CAISGTWPPETQYF. CDR3 coding DNA: TGTGCCATCAGTGGGACATGGCCGCCGGAGACCCAGTACTTC.

Remarks on this clonotype: A much larger clonotype is one base distant, so this may be a read error. Without the conserved terminal phenylalanine or tryptophan, this CDR3 likely stems from a read error. The chain is built from TRBV28 and TRBJ2-7; D is uncertain. V shed 5 bases and J shed 6 bases, with 14 bases lying between them. This CDR3 is built from 13 residues. The V gene's germline CDR1 is MDHEN and CDR2 SYDVKM. The CDR3 nucleotides are TGTGCCAGCAGTCTAAGCCGCTTCTCCGAGCAGTACTTA. Translated, it gives CASSLSRFSEQYL.

As for this clonotype: A much larger clone lies a single base off, so this may be a read error. The chain recombines TRBV20-1 with TRBJ2-1; D uncertain. V was clipped by 7 bases and J by 0 bases, with 19 bases between them. The length of the CDR3 is 16 residues. Per germline, CDR1 DFQATT and CDR2 SNEGSKA (reference sequence). CDR3 in amino acids: CSVRAPFESSYNEQFF. The CDR3, as DNA: TGCAGTGTTAGGGCCCCTTTCGAGAGCTCCTACAATGAGCAGTTCTTC.

This chain links TRBV6-2 or TRBV6-3 with TRBJ2-7; the D is unclear. The ends were cut back, 6 bases at V and 2 bases at J, with 14 bases in the middle. Germline V gene lookup returns CDR1 MNHEY and CDR2 SVGEGT. CDR3 length equals 14 residues. The CDR3 spells CASSSLRPTYEQYF. For the CDR3, the DNA is TGTGCCAGCAGCTCCCTGCGCCCTACCTACGAGCAGTACTTC.

In regard to this clonotype: This sequence may be a read error, since a much larger clone differs from it by one base. J is TRBJ2-6 and V is TRBV7-9; 7 nucleotides align to TRBD1. CDR3 length: 16 amino acids. V dropped 7 bases and J dropped 2; count of bases not matched to a gene: 8. CDR1 is SEHNR and CDR2 is FQNEAQ in the germline V gene (reference sequence). The CDR3 spells CASNLPTGAGANVLTF. CDR3 in DNA: TGTGCCAGCAACCTACCTACAGGGGCTGGGGCCAACGTCCTGACTTTC.

Regarding this clonotype: Given a much more abundant clone one base away, this may be a read error. The rearrangement uses TRBV12-3 or TRBV12-4 and TRBJ1-5, with D possibly TRBD1 on 6 matching bases. V lost 9 bases, J lost 4 bases, and 13 bases lay in between. This CDR3 contains 13 residues. CDR3 DNA: TGTGCCAGGAGGTTTCAGGGGAATCAGCCCCAGCATTTT. Encoded protein: CARRFQGNQPQHF.

On this clonotype: This may stem from a read error, because a much larger clone lies one nucleotide away. CDR3 sequence reads: CAWNVGDRGRYF. Here the CDR3 DNA reads TGTGCCTGGAATGTTGGGGACAGGGGTCGGTACTTC. The V call is TRBV30, the J call TRBJ2-7, with 10 bases aligning to TRBD1. CDR3 length: 12 amino acids. With 4 bases clipped from V and 12 bases from J, the junction kept 9 bases outside the gene matches. The germline V gene has CDR1 GTSNPN and CDR2 SVGIG (reference sequence).

This clonotype was seen a few times. One junction end disagrees with the germline gene, perhaps due to a read error. V gene TRBV6-5 combines with J gene TRBJ1-3; weak D call: TRBD1 (5 bases). CDR1 is MNHEY and CDR2 is SVGAGI in the germline V gene. This CDR3 comprises 15 residues. CDR3 sequence reads: CAGSQNRGSGNTIYF. CDR3 DNA sequence: TGTGCCGGCAGTCAAAATCGGGGCAGCGGAAACACCATATATTTT.

This clonotype was counted many times. The DNA for the CDR3 is TGTGCCAGCAGCTTCGGGGCGGCGAAGCAGTTCTTC. It codes for CASSFGAAKQFF. The chain has TRBV5-6 and TRBJ2-1; D possibly matches TRBD1 or TRBD2 (5 bases each). V was cut by 2 bases and J by 11 bases, with 11 bases left in between. Germline values: CDR1 SGHDT, CDR2 YYEEEE. The CDR3 extends over 12 amino acids.

With respect to this clonotype: Its ends do not fully match the called genes, so a read error is possible. The V and J genes are TRBV5-6 and TRBJ2-7; 7 bases agree with TRBD1. From germline, CDR1 is SGHDT and CDR2 YYEEEE. CDR3 length: 14 amino acids. The CDR3 sequence: CASSSDRYSCEQYF. Here the CDR3 DNA reads TGTGCCAGCAGCTCGGACAGGTACTCCTGCGAGCAGTACTTC. Variable domain in full (rest from reference TRBV5-6 and TRBJ2-7): DAGVTQSPTHLIKTRGQQVTLRCSPKSGHDTVSWYQQALGQGPQFIFQYYEEEERQRGNFPDRFSGHQFPNYSSELNVNALLLGDSALYLCASSSDRYSCEQYFGPGTRLTVT.